This T cell receptor beta chain was recorded in a study of blood T cell repertoires in COVID-19. Looking at the study overall: Material from acute and convalescent COVID-19 was sourced from the United States, Italy and Spain.

Donors in Cohort 3 who had recovered were those with two negative PCRs, healthcare professional clearance, or resolution of their symptoms. Per the study methods: Estimation of nucleated cell counts relied on the amplification of reference gene primers. The table came from immunoSEQ multiplex PCR; TCRdb's copy has only in-frame clones and leaves some out. That table gives V, J and clone size, and the DNA gave D and trimming. The sample gives more than 350,000 clones, 80% to 90% of which show up once; about 1% is in the top ten. The material sequenced was PBMCs or T cells enriched from blood (not recorded which). The sequence derives from a man younger than 30 who had recovered from COVID-19.

This chain's CDR3 is CASSQGSVNTGELFF. The CDR3 DNA reads as TGTGCCAGCAGTCAGGGGTCGGTGAACACCGGGGAGCTGTTTTTT. This chain links TRBV5-6 with TRBJ2-2, with TRBD1 as a possible D gene (6 bases). From germline, CDR1 is SGHDT and CDR2 YYEEEE. The CDR3 is 15 residues long. Trimming stripped 5 bases from V and 1 base from J, with 12 bases between.